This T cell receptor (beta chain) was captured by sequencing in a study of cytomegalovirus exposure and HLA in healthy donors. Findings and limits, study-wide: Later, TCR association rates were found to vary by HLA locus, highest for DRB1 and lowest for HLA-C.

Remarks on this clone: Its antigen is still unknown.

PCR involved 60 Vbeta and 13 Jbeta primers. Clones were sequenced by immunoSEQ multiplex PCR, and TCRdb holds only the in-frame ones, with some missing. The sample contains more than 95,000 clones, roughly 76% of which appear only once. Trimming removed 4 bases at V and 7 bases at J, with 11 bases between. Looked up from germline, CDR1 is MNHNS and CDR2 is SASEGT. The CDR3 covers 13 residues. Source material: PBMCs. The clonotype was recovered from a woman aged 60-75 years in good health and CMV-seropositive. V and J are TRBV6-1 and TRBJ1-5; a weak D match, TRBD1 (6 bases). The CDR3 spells CASSVRTVQPQHF. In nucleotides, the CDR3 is TGTGCCAGCAGTGTTAGGACAGTACAGCCCCAGCATTTT.